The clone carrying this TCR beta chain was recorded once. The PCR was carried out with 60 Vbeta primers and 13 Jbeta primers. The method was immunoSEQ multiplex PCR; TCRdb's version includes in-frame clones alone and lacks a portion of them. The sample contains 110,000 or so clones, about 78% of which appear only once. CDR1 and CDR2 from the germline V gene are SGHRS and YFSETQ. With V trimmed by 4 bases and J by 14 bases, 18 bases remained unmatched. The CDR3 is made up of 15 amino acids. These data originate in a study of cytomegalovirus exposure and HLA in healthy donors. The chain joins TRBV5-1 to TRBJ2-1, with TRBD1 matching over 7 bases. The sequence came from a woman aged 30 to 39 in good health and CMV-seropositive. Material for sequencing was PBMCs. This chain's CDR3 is CASSKSVGQEIGEFF. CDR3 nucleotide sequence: TGCGCCAGCAGCAAGAGTGTTGGACAGGAAATTGGAGAGTTCTTC.